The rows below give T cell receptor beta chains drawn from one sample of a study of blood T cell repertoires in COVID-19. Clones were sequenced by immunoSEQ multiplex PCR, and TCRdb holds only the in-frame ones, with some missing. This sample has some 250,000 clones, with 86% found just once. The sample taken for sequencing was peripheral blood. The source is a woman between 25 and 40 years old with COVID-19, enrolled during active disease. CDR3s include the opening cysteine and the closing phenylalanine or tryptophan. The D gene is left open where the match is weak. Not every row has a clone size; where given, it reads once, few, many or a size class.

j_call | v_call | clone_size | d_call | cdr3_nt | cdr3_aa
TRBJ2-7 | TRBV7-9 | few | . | TGTGCCAGCAGCTACCACAGCTACGAGCAGTACTTC | CASSYHSYEQYF
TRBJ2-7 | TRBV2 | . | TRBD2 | TGTGCCAGCAGTGGCAGCGGGGGGGAGCAGTACTTC | CASSGSGGEQYF
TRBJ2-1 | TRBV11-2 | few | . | TGTGCCAGCAGCTTAGTGGGACAATTCAATGAGCAGTTCTTC | CASSLVGQFNEQFF
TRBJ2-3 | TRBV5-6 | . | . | TGTGCCAGCAGCGAGCAGGGGATCTACACAGATACGCAGTATTTT | CASSEQGIYTDTQYF
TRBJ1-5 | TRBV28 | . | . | TGTGCCAGCACCAACGCTGGGCCCCTCCAGCCCCAGCATTTT | CASTNAGPLQPQHF
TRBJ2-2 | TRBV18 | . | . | TGTGCCAGCTCACCACGAGAACAACTAAACACCGGGGAGCTGTTTTTT | CASSPREQLNTGELFF
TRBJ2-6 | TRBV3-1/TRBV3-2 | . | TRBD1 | TGTGCCACCACTAGGGGGCCCAGGGATTCCGGGGCCAACGTCCTGACTTTC | CATTRGPRDSGANVLTF
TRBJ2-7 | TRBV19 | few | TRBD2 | TGTGCCAGTAGCCAGACGGGGGGGATCTACGAGCAGTACTTC | CASSQTGGIYEQYF
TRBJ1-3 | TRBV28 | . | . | TGTGCCAGCAGTTTGTTAGCAATTGAGGACACCATATATTTT | CASSLLAIEDTIYF
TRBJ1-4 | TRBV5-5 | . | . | TGTGCCAGCAGCCCGCAGGCTGCTAATGAAAAACTGTTTTTT | CASSPQAANEKLFF
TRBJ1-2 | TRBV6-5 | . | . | TGTGCCAGCAGACCCCGGACAGCTAACTATGGCTACACCTTC | CASRPRTANYGYTF
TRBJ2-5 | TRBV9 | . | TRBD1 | TGTGCCAGCAGCGAACAGGGGGTGGTACAAGAGACCCAGTACTTC | CASSEQGVVQETQYF
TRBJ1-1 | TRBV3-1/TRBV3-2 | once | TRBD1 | TGTGCCAGCAGCCAGTTGTTGGGTACAGGGGGGGCTTTCTTT | CASSQLLGTGGAFF
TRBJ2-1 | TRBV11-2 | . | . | TGTGCCAGCAGCCCCCTGTACAATGAGCAGTTCTTC | CASSPLYNEQFF
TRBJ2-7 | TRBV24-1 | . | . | TGTGCCACCAGTGACACGGAGGGGGCTCCCTACGAGCAGTACTTC | CATSDTEGAPYEQYF
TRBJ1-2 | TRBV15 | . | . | TGTGCCACCAGCCCCAGGTACCAAGGCTACACCTTC | CATSPRYQGYTF
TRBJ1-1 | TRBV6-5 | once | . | TGTGCCAGCAGTTCCGCATACAGGTCTGGTACTGAAGCTTTCTTT | CASSSAYRSGTEAFF
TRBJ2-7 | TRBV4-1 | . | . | TGCGCCAGCAGCCAAGTACCAGGGGACTACGAGCAGTACTTC | CASSQVPGDYEQYF
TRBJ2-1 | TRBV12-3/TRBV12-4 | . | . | TGTGCCAGCAGTTATGGGCCGAATGAGCAGTTCTTC | CASSYGPNEQFF
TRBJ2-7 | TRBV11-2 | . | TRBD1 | TGTGCCAGCAGCGGGACAGGGTGGCGGCAGTACTTC | CASSGTGWRQYF